This T cell receptor (beta chain) was sequenced in a study of blood T cells in healthy people across ages. Then a second PCR, running about 6 to 12 cycles, was carried out with a sample-barcoded 5' primer and a J-beta primer mix. TCRdb re-called the 5' RACE reads with MiXCR, one entry per CDR3 protein. The repertoire holds about 1.4 million distinct CDR3 sequences, with approximately 59% as singletons. CDR3 length equals 13 residues. The V end lost 1 base, the J end lost 10 bases, and 8 bases lay between the germline ends. Sequencing was performed on blood. This TCR came from a man aged 18 to 29 in good health. This chain joins TRBV12-3 or TRBV12-4 and TRBJ1-6, with TRBD1 as a possible D gene (5 bases). In nucleotides, the CDR3 is TGTGCCAGCAGTTTAGTTCCAGGGTCACCCCTCCACTTT. Translation gives CASSLVPGSPLHF.